Listed below are T cell receptor beta chains from one sample, sequenced in a study of control samples from healthy donors and cancer patients. Sequencing was performed with immunoSEQ multiplex PCR; in TCRdb, only in-frame clones are kept and a portion is missing. This sample has about 69,000 clones, with roughly 89% found just once. Material: PBMCs. Source of these receptors: a man in his 60s with lung cancer. Each CDR3 is given with its conserved first and last residue. Fields, in order: V gene, clone size, J gene, D gene, CDR3 protein, CDR3 DNA. The D gene is left open where the match is weak. A row's size may be missing; if present it is once, few, many or a size class.

TRBV5-1	once	TRBJ1-2	NA	CASSFPERYGYTF	TGCGCCAGCAGCTTCCCGGAGAGATATGGCTACACCTTC
TRBV29-1	NA	TRBJ2-5	TRBD2	CSVGFGLAIQETQYF	TGCAGCGTAGGATTTGGACTAGCGATACAAGAGACCCAGTACTTC
TRBV5-1	NA	TRBJ1-5	NA	CASSLGDLPNQPQHF	TGCGCCAGCAGCTTGGGGGATCTTCCCAATCAGCCCCAGCATTTT
TRBV5-1	NA	TRBJ2-1	NA	CASSFLASAGGGYNEQFF	TGCGCCAGCAGCTTTCTCGCTAGCGCGGGTGGGGGATACAATGAGCAGTTCTTC
TRBV5-6	NA	TRBJ1-2	NA	CASSLAPSSYGYTF	TGTGCCAGCAGCTTGGCCCCTTCGAGCTATGGCTACACCTTC
TRBV6-1	NA	TRBJ1-5	NA	CASSERMAQPQHF	TGTGCCAGCAGTGAACGCATGGCGCAGCCCCAGCATTTT
TRBV5-1	NA	TRBJ1-3	NA	CASSLSGNTIYF	TGCGCCAGCAGCTTGTCTGGAAACACCATATATTTT
TRBV7-6	NA	TRBJ1-1	NA	CASSSKAGTYTEAFF	TGTGCCAGCAGCTCAAAGGCAGGGACTTACACTGAAGCTTTCTTT
TRBV5-1	NA	TRBJ1-1	TRBD1	CASSRQGTNTEAFF	TGCGCCAGCAGCCGACAGGGGACGAACACTGAAGCTTTCTTT
TRBV18	NA	TRBJ1-5	TRBD1	CASSPDRVYQPQHF	TGTGCCAGCTCACCGGACAGGGTTTATCAGCCCCAGCATTTT
TRBV15	NA	TRBJ2-1	TRBD2	CATSSRLAGGDNEQFF	TGTGCCACCAGCAGTCGCCTAGCGGGGGGCGATAATGAGCAGTTCTTC
TRBV5-1	NA	TRBJ2-1	NA	CASSLAVSYNEQFF	TGCGCCAGCAGCTTGGCCGTAAGCTACAATGAGCAGTTCTTC
TRBV4-1	NA	TRBJ1-2	TRBD1	CASSQGQSYGYTF	TGCGCCAGCAGCCAGGGACAGTCCTATGGCTACACCTTC
TRBV7-2	once	TRBJ1-1	NA	CASSRTRHAEAFF	TGTGCCAGCAGCCGGACACGGCACGCTGAAGCTTTCTTT
TRBV6-5	NA	TRBJ2-1	NA	CASRRDNNPYNEQFF	TGTGCCAGCAGACGGGACAACAATCCTTACAATGAGCAGTTCTTC
TRBV7-2	NA	TRBJ1-4	NA	CASSPESNRVHEKLFF	TGTGCCAGCAGCCCCGAATCGAACAGGGTCCATGAAAAACTGTTTTTT
TRBV20-1	NA	TRBJ2-5	TRBD1	CSASGQVQETQYF	TGCAGTGCTAGTGGACAGGTCCAAGAGACCCAGTACTTC
TRBV29-1	few	TRBJ1-2	TRBD1	CSVGEDRAMDGYTF	TGCAGCGTTGGGGAGGACAGGGCTATGGATGGCTACACCTTC
TRBV11-2	NA	TRBJ1-5	NA	CASSFVSVNQPQHF	TGTGCCAGCAGCTTTGTTTCAGTTAATCAGCCCCAGCATTTT
TRBV7-9	NA	TRBJ2-3	NA	CASSLALRGETDTQYF	TGTGCCAGCAGCTTAGCGCTACGGGGAGAAACAGATACGCAGTATTTT
TRBV2	NA	TRBJ2-5	NA	CASREVSYQETQYF	TGTGCCAGCAGAGAAGTCTCGTACCAAGAGACCCAGTACTTC
TRBV6-5	few	TRBJ1-3	NA	CASSAESGNTIYF	TGTGCCAGCAGCGCCGAAAGTGGAAACACCATATATTTT
TRBV25-1	NA	TRBJ2-3	TRBD1	CASRDRGSTDTQYF	TGTGCCAGCCGGGACAGGGGGAGTACAGATACGCAGTATTTT
TRBV5-1	NA	TRBJ1-1	TRBD1	CASSWDRMNTEAFF	TGCGCCAGCAGCTGGGACAGAATGAACACTGAAGCTTTCTTT
TRBV6-6	NA	TRBJ1-6	NA	CASSYRRDNSPLHF	TGTGCCAGCAGTTACAGAAGGGATAATTCACCCCTCCACTTT
TRBV4-1	NA	TRBJ2-5	NA	CASSQAVRGTQETQYF	TGCGCCAGCAGCCAAGCGGTACGGGGGACCCAAGAGACCCAGTACTTC
TRBV11-3	NA	TRBJ1-6	NA	CASSSDGRSTPLHF	TGTGCCAGCAGCTCGGACGGACGTTCGACACCCCTCCACTTT
TRBV5-1	NA	TRBJ1-1	NA	CASSAGQNTEAFF	TGCGCCAGCAGCGCCGGACAGAACACTGAAGCTTTCTTT
TRBV2	NA	TRBJ1-1	TRBD1	CASSRQGWEAFF	TGTGCCAGCAGCCGACAGGGATGGGAAGCTTTCTTT
TRBV14	NA	TRBJ2-7	NA	CASSQGLRKKGTYSYEQYF	TGTGCCAGCAGCCAAGGCCTAAGGAAGAAGGGGACTTACTCCTACGAGCAGTACTTC
TRBV6-4	NA	TRBJ1-6	NA	CASSPGPYNSPLHF	TGTGCCAGCAGTCCAGGGCCCTATAATTCACCCCTCCACTTT
TRBV6-6	NA	TRBJ1-1	NA	CASTGRNTEAFF	TGTGCCAGCACCGGGCGGAACACTGAAGCTTTCTTT
TRBV5-1	NA	TRBJ2-7	NA	CASSLTLAAYEQYF	TGCGCCAGCAGCCTCACCTTGGCAGCCTACGAGCAGTACTTC
TRBV2	NA	TRBJ2-2	NA	CASSGRGNTGELFF	TGTGCCAGCAGTGGAAGGGGGAACACCGGGGAGCTGTTTTTT
TRBV18	once	TRBJ1-1	TRBD1	CASSSWDRANTEAFF	TGTGCCAGCTCATCCTGGGACAGAGCGAACACTGAAGCTTTCTTT
TRBV29-1	NA	TRBJ2-3	TRBD1	CSVVMGQVPDTQYF	TGCAGCGTTGTTATGGGACAGGTTCCAGATACGCAGTATTTT
TRBV9	NA	TRBJ2-1	NA	CASSVEAAGAEQFF	TGTGCCAGCAGCGTAGAGGCGGCGGGGGCTGAGCAGTTCTTC
TRBV4-1	NA	TRBJ2-6	NA	CASSQEGAGATVLTF	TGCGCCAGCAGCCAAGAAGGGGCGGGGGCCACCGTCCTGACTTTC
TRBV9	NA	TRBJ2-3	TRBD2	CASSVGNRAGGTDTQYF	TGTGCCAGCAGCGTGGGGAATAGGGCGGGGGGAACAGATACGCAGTATTTT
TRBV6-4	NA	TRBJ2-2	NA	CASSGTDTGELFF	TGTGCCAGCAGTGGGACAGACACCGGGGAGCTGTTTTTT
TRBV6-5	NA	TRBJ1-6	TRBD1	CASRDRGTYNSPLHF	TGTGCCAGCAGAGACAGGGGCACCTATAATTCACCCCTCCACTTT
TRBV9	NA	TRBJ1-4	TRBD1	CASSVDRGGEKLFF	TGTGCCAGCAGCGTAGACAGGGGGGGAGAAAAACTGTTTTTT
TRBV7-3	few	TRBJ1-1	NA	CASSAQQGTEAFF	TGTGCCAGCAGCGCCCAACAGGGAACTGAAGCTTTCTTT
TRBV23-1	NA	TRBJ2-3	TRBD1	CASSQSVDRGLSTDTQYF	TGCGCCAGCAGTCAAAGCGTCGACAGGGGGCTTAGCACAGATACGCAGTATTTT
TRBV27	once	TRBJ1-5	TRBD1	CASSLQGVNQPQHF	TGTGCCAGCAGTCTACAGGGGGTCAATCAGCCCCAGCATTTT